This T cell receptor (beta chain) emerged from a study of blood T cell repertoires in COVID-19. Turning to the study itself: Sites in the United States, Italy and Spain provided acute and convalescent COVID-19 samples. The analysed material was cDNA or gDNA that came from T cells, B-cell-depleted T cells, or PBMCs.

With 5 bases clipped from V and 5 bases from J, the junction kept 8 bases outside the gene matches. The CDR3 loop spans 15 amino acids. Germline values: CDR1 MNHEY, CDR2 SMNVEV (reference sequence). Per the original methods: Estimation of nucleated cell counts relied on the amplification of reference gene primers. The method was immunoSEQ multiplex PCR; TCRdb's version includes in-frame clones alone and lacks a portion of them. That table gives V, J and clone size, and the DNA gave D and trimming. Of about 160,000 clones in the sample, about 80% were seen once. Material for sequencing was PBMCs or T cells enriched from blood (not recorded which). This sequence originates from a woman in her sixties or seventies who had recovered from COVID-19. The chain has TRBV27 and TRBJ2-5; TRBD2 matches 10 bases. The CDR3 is CASSGSGGARETQYF. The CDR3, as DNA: TGTGCCAGCAGTGGCAGCGGGGGGGCGAGGGAGACCCAGTACTTC.